These T cell receptor beta chains were read from a single sample in a study of CD4 T cells in relation to SARS-CoV-2 and coronaviruses. Generated by immunoSEQ multiplex PCR, the TCRdb table keeps only in-frame clones and is missing some. The sample has about 21,000 clones, around four fifths seen once. Antigens for these TCRs are unknown. Sequencing was done on a sample of CD4+ T cells from PBMCs, cultured in vitro. These receptors all stem from a human donor in good health. The CDR3 runs from the conserved cysteine through the conserved F or W. D genes are given only for firm matches. Size is stated for part of the rows, as once, few or many counts, or as a class when the clone is expanded.

j_call d_call clone_size v_call cdr3_length cdr3_aa cdr3_nt
TRBJ2-1 TRBD2 . TRBV5-1 15 CASATSGPSYNEQFF TGCGCCAGCGCGACTAGCGGACCCTCCTACAATGAGCAGTTCTTC
TRBJ1-1 TRBD1 . TRBV6-2/TRBV6-3 14 CASSRQGKNTEAFF TGTGCCAGCAGTCGACAGGGAAAGAACACTGAAGCTTTCTTT
TRBJ1-4 . once TRBV30 13 CASTPSQNEKLFF TGTGCCTCGACCCCATCACAAAATGAAAAACTGTTTTTT
TRBJ2-2 . once TRBV25-1 15 CASRAQLGNTGELFF TGTGCCAGCAGAGCCCAGTTAGGGAACACCGGGGAGCTGTTTTTT
TRBJ1-5 . . TRBV3-1/TRBV3-2 15 CASSQGTLRDQPQHF TGTGCCAGCAGCCAAGGGACATTGAGAGATCAGCCCCAGCATTTT
TRBJ2-1 TRBD2 once TRBV15 16 CATSRDWGEGLNEQFF TGTGCCACCAGCAGAGATTGGGGGGAGGGCTTAAATGAGCAGTTCTTC
TRBJ2-1 . once TRBV3-1/TRBV3-2 18 CASSQELTVESGHNEQFF TGTGCCAGCAGCCAAGAGTTAACTGTGGAGTCGGGGCACAATGAGCAGTTCTTC
TRBJ1-1 . . TRBV5-1 15 CASSLAGSLNTEAFF TGCGCCAGCAGCTTGGCAGGGTCCCTGAACACTGAAGCTTTCTTT
TRBJ1-1 . few TRBV29-1 12 CTCRRVDTEAFF TGCACCTGTCGGAGGGTAGACACTGAAGCTTTCTTT
TRBJ2-7 TRBD2 . TRBV3-1/TRBV3-2 16 CASSHLLAGGPREQYF TGTGCCAGCAGCCACCTTCTAGCGGGAGGGCCAAGGGAGCAGTACTTC
TRBJ1-1 TRBD1 . TRBV18 16 CASSPPGQAGGTEAFF TGTGCCAGCTCACCACCGGGACAGGCCGGTGGTACTGAAGCTTTCTTT
TRBJ2-7 . . TRBV25-1 16 CASSVPVGLPSYEQYF TGTGCCAGCAGTGTACCCGTGGGGCTTCCATCCTACGAGCAGTACTTC
TRBJ1-2 TRBD1 few TRBV7-3 13 CASSRDRGGGYTF TGTGCCAGCAGCCGAGACAGGGGGGGAGGCTACACCTTC
TRBJ2-3 . . TRBV18 13 CASSPQSTDTQYF TGTGCCAGCTCACCACAGAGCACAGATACGCAGTATTTT
TRBJ2-3 . . TRBV27 13 CASSPRRGDTQYF TGTGCCAGCAGTCCCCGGCGGGGAGATACGCAGTATTTT
TRBJ2-3 TRBD2 once TRBV19 15 CASSHSLAGPDTQYF TGTGCCAGCTCCCATTCGCTAGCGGGACCAGATACGCAGTATTTT
TRBJ2-3 . . TRBV12-5 18 CASGLVRDGTQHTDTQYF TGTGCTAGTGGTTTGGTACGCGACGGGACACAACACACAGATACGCAGTATTTT
TRBJ2-3 . once TRBV30 14 CAWSRGESTDTQYF TGTGCCTGGAGTCGTGGGGAGAGCACAGATACGCAGTATTTT
TRBJ1-1 . . TRBV20-1 11 CSAPMNTEAFF TGCAGTGCTCCGATGAACACTGAAGCTTTCTTT
TRBJ2-5 . few TRBV9 13 CASSSTSRETQYF TGTGCCAGCAGCTCGACTAGTAGAGAGACCCAGTACTTC
TRBJ2-7 . large TRBV11-2 16 CASSPQGAGGFGEQYF TGTGCCAGCAGCCCTCAGGGGGCGGGAGGGTTTGGCGAGCAGTACTTC
TRBJ2-2 TRBD1 few TRBV9 15 CASSAGQGNTGELFF TGTGCCAGCAGCGCGGGACAGGGGAACACCGGGGAGCTGTTTTTT
TRBJ2-5 . . TRBV4-1 15 CASSQFLTDQETQYF TGCGCCAGCAGCCAATTTCTAACAGATCAAGAGACCCAGTACTTC
TRBJ1-2 . . TRBV18 11 CASSRQRGYTF TGTGCCAGCTCACGGCAGAGGGGCTACACCTTC
TRBJ2-1 TRBD2 . TRBV6-5 14 CASSTSGSHNEQFF TGTGCCAGCAGTACTAGCGGGAGCCACAATGAGCAGTTCTTC
TRBJ2-7 TRBD1 once TRBV27 14 CASRGTGQTYEQYF TGTGCCAGCAGAGGGACGGGACAGACCTACGAGCAGTACTTC
TRBJ1-2 . . TRBV6-5 13 CASKEVSNYGYTF TGTGCCAGCAAAGAGGTCAGCAACTATGGCTACACCTTC
TRBJ2-5 . . TRBV12-5 15 CASGPRGGTLETQYF TGTGCTAGTGGCCCTCGTGGGGGAACCCTGGAGACCCAGTACTTC
TRBJ1-3 . . TRBV28 14 CASRTGSGRGTIYF TGTGCCAGCAGAACAGGGTCGGGGAGAGGCACCATATATTTT
TRBJ2-7 . . TRBV7-9 13 CASSYLWGDEQYF TGTGCCAGCAGCTATTTATGGGGCGACGAGCAGTACTTC
TRBJ2-2 . . TRBV7-2 14 CASSLGAGIGELFF TGTGCCAGCAGCTTAGGGGCCGGGATCGGGGAGCTGTTTTTT
TRBJ1-1 . . TRBV2 12 CASSESGSKAFF TGTGCCAGCAGTGAAAGCGGAAGCAAAGCTTTCTTT
TRBJ1-2 . few TRBV9 16 CASSVANSELNYGYTF TGTGCCAGCAGCGTCGCGAATAGTGAGCTGAACTATGGCTACACCTTC
TRBJ2-4 TRBD1 . TRBV19 12 CASSQDRARQYF TGTGCCAGTAGCCAGGACAGGGCTCGTCAGTACTTC
TRBJ1-5 . . TRBV4-2 15 CASSQDIGSNQPQHF TGTGCCAGCAGCCAAGATATAGGCAGCAATCAGCCCCAGCATTTT
TRBJ2-1 TRBD2 . TRBV18 14 CASSRTSDGNEQFF TGTGCCAGCTCTAGGACTAGCGATGGCAATGAGCAGTTCTTC
TRBJ1-4 . . TRBV30 15 CAWSVRGGAWEKLFF TGTGCCTGGAGTGTACGCGGGGGCGCCTGGGAAAAACTGTTTTTT
TRBJ2-2 TRBD1 . TRBV5-1 17 CASSLESGGAGTGELFF TGCGCCAGCAGCTTGGAATCAGGGGGCGCGGGCACCGGGGAGCTGTTTTTT
TRBJ2-1 TRBD2 few TRBV5-8 15 CASSLPGLAYNEQFF TGTGCCAGCAGCTTGCCGGGACTAGCGTACAATGAGCAGTTCTTC
TRBJ2-1 . . TRBV28 14 CASCSDIFGNEQFF TGTGCCAGCTGTTCGGACATCTTTGGGAATGAGCAGTTCTTC
TRBJ1-2 . . TRBV11-2 17 CASSLSAGEISNYGYTF TGTGCCAGCAGCTTATCCGCAGGGGAAATCTCTAACTATGGCTACACCTTC